This TCR beta chain was sequenced during a study of blood T cell repertoires in COVID-19. As for the study in general: Collection of acute and convalescent COVID-19 samples took place in the United States, Italy and Spain. T cells, B-cell-depleted T cells, or PBMCs provided the cDNA or gDNA that served as material.

Trimming cost V 2 bases and J 4 bases, with 12 bases left between them. This CDR3 is built from 15 residues. Germline V lookup: CDR1 ENHRY, CDR2 SYGVKD. This clone was seen a handful of times. In the study's own analysis: The authors estimated nucleated cell counts from reference gene primer amplification. The assay was immunoSEQ multiplex PCR, and TCRdb's table has in-frame clones only and misses some. Clone size and V and J calls were adopted from that table, with D and trimming inferred from the DNA. Among some 80,000 clones listed, 79% were seen once. The receptor's source is a woman aged 80 or over with active or convalescent COVID-19. The rearrangement joins TRBV10-3 to TRBJ1-5, with D possibly matching TRBD1 (6 bases). The sequenced material came from peripheral blood. The CDR3 DNA reads as TGTGCCATCAGTGAGAGGACAGTTGTGAATCAGCCCCAGCATTTT. It translates to CAISERTVVNQPQHF.